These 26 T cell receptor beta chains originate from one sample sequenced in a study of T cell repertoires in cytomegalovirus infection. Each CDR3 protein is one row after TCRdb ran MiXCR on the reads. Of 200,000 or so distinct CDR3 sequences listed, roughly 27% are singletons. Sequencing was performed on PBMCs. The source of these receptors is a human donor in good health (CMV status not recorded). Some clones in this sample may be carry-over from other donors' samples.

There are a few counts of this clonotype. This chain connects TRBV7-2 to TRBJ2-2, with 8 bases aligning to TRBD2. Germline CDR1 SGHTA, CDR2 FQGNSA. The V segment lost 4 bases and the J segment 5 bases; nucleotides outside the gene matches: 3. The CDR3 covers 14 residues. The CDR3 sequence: CASSSGTSTGELFF. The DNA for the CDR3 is TGTGCCAGCAGCTCCGGGACTAGTACCGGGGAGCTGTTTTTT.

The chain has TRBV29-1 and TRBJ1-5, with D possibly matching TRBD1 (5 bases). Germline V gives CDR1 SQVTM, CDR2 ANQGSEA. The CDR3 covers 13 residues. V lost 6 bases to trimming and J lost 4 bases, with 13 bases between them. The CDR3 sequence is CSVAGGANQPQHF. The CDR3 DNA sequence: TGCAGCGTGGCGGGGGGAGCAAATCAGCCCCAGCATTTT. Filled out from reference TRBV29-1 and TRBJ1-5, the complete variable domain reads SAVISQKPSRDICQRGTSLTIQCQVDSQVTMMFWYRQQPGQSLTLIATANQGSEATYESGFVIDKFPISRPNLTFSTLTVSNMSPEDSSIYLCSVAGGANQPQHFGDGTRLSIL.

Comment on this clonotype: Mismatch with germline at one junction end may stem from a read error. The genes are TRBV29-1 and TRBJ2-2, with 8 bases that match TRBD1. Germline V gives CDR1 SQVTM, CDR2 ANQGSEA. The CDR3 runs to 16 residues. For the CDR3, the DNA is TGCAGCGTAGAAGGACAGGGTCAGTGGGGGACCGGGGAGCTGTTTTTT. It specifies CSVEGQGQWGTGELFF.

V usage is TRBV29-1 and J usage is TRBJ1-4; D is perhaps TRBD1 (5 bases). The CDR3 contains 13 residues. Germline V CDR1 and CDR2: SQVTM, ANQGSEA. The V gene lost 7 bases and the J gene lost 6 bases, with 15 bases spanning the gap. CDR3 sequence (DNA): TGCAGCGCAGCCCGGGGCCTTGATGAAAAACTGTTTTTT. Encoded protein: CSAARGLDEKLFF. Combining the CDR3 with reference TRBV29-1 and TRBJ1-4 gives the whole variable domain SAVISQKPSRDICQRGTSLTIQCQVDSQVTMMFWYRQQPGQSLTLIATANQGSEATYESGFVIDKFPISRPNLTFSTLTVSNMSPEDSSIYLCSAARGLDEKLFFGSGTQLSVL.

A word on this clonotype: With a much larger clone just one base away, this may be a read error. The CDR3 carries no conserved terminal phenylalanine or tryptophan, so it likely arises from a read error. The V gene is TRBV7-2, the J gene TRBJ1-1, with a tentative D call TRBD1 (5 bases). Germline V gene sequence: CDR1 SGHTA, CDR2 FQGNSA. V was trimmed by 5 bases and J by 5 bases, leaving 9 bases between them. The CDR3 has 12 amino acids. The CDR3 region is CASSRGGTEAFL. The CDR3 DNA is TGTGCCAGCAGCCGGGGGGGGACTGAAGCTTTCCTT.

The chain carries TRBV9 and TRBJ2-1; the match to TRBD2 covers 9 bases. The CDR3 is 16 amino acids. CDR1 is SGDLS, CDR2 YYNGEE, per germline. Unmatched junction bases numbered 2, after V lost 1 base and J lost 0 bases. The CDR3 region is CASSVRSGSSYNEQFF. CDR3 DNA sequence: TGTGCCAGCAGCGTACGTAGCGGGAGCTCCTACAATGAGCAGTTCTTC.

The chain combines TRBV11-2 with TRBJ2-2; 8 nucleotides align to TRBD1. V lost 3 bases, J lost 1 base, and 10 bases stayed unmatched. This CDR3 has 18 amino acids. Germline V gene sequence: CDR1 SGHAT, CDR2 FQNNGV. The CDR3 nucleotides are TGTGCCAGCAGCTTCCTAAACCAGGGACAGGAGAACACCGGGGAGCTGTTTTTT. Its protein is CASSFLNQGQENTGELFF.

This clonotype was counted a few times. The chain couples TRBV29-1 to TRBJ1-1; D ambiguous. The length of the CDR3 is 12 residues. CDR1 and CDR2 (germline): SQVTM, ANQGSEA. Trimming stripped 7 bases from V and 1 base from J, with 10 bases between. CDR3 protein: CSGRNRNTEAFF. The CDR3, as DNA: TGCAGCGGCCGTAATAGGAACACTGAAGCTTTCTTT.

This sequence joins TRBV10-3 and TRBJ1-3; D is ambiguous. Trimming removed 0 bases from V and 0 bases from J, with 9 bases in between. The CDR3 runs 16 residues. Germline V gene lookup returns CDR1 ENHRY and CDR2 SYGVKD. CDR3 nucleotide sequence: TGTGCCATCAGTGAGTCGTTGGGGTACTCTGGAAACACCATATATTTT. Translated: CAISESLGYSGNTIYF.

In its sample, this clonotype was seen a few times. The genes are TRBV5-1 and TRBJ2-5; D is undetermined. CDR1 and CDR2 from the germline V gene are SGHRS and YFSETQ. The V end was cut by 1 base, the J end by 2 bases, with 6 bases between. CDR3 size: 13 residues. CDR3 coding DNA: TGCGCCAGCAGCTTGAATATACAAGAGACCCAGTACTTC. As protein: CASSLNIQETQYF. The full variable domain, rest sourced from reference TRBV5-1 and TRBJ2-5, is KAGVTQTPRYLIKTRGQQVTLSCSPISGHRSVSWYQQTPGQGLQFLFEYFSETQRNKGNFPGRFSGRQFSNSRSEMNVSTLELGDSALYLCASSLNIQETQYFGPGTRLLVL.

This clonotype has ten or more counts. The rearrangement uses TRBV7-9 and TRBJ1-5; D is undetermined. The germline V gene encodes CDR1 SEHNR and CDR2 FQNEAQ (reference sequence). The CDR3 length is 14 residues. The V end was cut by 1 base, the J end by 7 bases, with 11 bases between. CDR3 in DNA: TGTGCCAGCAGCTTAGGGCGCGGGAACCAGCCCCAGCATTTT. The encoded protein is CASSLGRGNQPQHF.

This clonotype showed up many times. CDR3 DNA sequence: TGTGCCAGCAGCTTAGATGTGGGGGTAGCTTTCTTT. This sequence encodes CASSLDVGVAFF. The chain has TRBV7-2 and TRBJ1-1; D is possibly TRBD1 (5 bases). The CDR3 covers 12 residues. Looked up from germline, CDR1 is SGHTA and CDR2 is FQGNSA. V was shortened by 1 base and J by 10 bases, with 10 bases between the two germline ends.

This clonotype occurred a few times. CDR3 DNA sequence: TGCGCCAGCAGCCAAGCGGCAAGGGTCAATGAGCAGTTCTTC. This encodes CASSQAARVNEQFF. This rearrangement joins TRBV4-3 to TRBJ2-1; no firm D call. The V gene lost 1 base and the J gene lost 6 bases, with 10 bases spanning the gap. Germline CDR1 LGHNA, CDR2 YSLEER. The CDR3 covers 14 residues.

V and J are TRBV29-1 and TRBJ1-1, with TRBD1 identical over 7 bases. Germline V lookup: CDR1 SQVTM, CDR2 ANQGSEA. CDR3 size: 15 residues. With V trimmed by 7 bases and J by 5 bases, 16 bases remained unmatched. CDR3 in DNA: TGCAGCGGCGGGATTACAGGGGTAGGAAGGACTGAAGCTTTCTTT. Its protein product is CSGGITGVGRTEAFF.

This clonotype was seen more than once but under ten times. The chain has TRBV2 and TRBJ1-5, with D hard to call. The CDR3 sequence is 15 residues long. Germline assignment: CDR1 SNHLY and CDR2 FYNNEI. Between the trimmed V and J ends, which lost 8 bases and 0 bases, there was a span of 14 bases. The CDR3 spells CASGRSGYSNQPQHF. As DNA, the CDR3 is TGTGCCAGCGGACGTTCGGGGTATAGCAATCAGCCCCAGCATTTT.

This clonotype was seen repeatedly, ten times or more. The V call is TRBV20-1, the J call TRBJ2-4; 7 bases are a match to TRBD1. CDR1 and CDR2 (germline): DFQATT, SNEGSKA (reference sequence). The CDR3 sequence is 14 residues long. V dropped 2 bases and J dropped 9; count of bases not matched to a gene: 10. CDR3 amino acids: CSARPDREYGIQYF. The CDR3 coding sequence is TGCAGTGCTAGACCCGACAGGGAATATGGCATTCAGTACTTC.

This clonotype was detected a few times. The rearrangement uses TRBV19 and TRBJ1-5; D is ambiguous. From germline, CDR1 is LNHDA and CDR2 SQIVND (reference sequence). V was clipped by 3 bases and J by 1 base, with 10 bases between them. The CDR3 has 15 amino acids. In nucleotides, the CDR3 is TGTGCCAGTAGTATCTGGGGTACCAGCAATCAGCCCCAGCATTTT. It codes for CASSIWGTSNQPQHF.

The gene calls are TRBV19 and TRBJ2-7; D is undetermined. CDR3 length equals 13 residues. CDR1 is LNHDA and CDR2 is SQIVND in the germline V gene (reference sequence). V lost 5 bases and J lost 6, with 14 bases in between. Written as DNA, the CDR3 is TGTGCCAGTAGTGGGATGTTACTGAGCGAGCAGTACTTC. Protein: CASSGMLLSEQYF.

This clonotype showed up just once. CDR3 DNA: TGTGCCAGCAGCCAAGAGCCCACGACAGGTGAAAAACTGTTTTTT. This encodes CASSQEPTTGEKLFF. This sequence joins TRBV4-2 and TRBJ1-4, with D possibly matching TRBD1 (6 bases). The germline V gene has CDR1 LGHNA and CDR2 YNFKEQ. V lost 0 bases, J lost 7 bases, and 12 bases lay in between. The CDR3 is made up of 15 amino acids.

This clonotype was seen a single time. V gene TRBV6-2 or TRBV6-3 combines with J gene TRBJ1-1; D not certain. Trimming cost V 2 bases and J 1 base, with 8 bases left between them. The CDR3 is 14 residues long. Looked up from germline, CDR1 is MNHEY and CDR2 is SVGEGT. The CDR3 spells CASSYPEGNTEAFF. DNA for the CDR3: TGTGCCAGCAGTTACCCGGAAGGGAACACTGAAGCTTTCTTT.

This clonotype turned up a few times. The CDR3, as DNA: TGTGCCAGCAGCTTGGGCTCGACAGGTGGTGGAAAAGAGACCCAGTACTTC. Translated, it gives CASSLGSTGGGKETQYF. The chain couples TRBV7-6 to TRBJ2-5; D may be TRBD1 (6 bases). The CDR3 extends over 17 amino acids. The V end lost 3 bases, the J end lost 3 bases, and 20 bases lay between the germline ends. Looked up from germline, CDR1 is SGHVS and CDR2 is FNYEAQ.

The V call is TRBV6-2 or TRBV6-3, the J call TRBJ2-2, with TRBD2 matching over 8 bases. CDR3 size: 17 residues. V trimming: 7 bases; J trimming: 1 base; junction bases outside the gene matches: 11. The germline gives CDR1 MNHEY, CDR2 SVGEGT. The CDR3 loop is CASTWNPGGENTGELFF. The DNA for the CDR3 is TGTGCCAGCACCTGGAACCCCGGGGGGGAGAACACCGGGGAGCTGTTTTTT.

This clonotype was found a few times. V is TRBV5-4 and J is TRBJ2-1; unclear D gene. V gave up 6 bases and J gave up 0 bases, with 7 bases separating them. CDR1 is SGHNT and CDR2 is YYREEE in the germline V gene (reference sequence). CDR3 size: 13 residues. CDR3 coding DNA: TGTGCCAGCACCAATCGCTCCTACAATGAGCAGTTCTTC. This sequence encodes CASTNRSYNEQFF. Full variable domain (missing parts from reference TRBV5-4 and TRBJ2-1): ETGVTQSPTHLIKTRGQQVTLRCSSQSGHNTVSWYQQALGQGPQFIFQYYREEENGRGNFPPRFSGLQFPNYSSELNVNALELDDSALYLCASTNRSYNEQFFGPGTRLTVL.

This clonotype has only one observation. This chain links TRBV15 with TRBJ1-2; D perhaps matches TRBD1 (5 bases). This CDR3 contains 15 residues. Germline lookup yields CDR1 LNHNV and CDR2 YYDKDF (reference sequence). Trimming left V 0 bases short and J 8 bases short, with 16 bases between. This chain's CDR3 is CATSRDHASGGGYTF. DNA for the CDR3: TGTGCCACCAGCAGAGATCACGCGTCGGGGGGAGGCTACACCTTC.

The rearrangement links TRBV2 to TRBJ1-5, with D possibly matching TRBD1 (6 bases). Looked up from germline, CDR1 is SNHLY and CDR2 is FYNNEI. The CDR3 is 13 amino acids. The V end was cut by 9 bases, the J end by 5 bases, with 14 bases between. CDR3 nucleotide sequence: TGTGCCAGTCTCCGGGACACCCATCAGCCCCAGCATTTT. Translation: CASLRDTHQPQHF.

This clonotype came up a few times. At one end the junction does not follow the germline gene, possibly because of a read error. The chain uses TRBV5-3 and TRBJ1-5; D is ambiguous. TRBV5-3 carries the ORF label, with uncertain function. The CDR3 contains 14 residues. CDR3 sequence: CASSFSTGYQPQHF. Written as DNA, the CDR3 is TGTGCCAGCAGCTTCTCCACGGGCTATCAGCCCCAGCATTTT.